These T cell receptor beta chains were read from a single sample in a study of T cell changes during pregnancy in multiple sclerosis. Using immunoSEQ multiplex PCR, the repertoire was profiled, and TCRdb retains in-frame clones only, with some absent. The table shows about 49,000 clones, with 85% to 95% occurring only once. The sequencing used CD8+ T cells from peripheral blood mononuclear cells, collected before pregnancy. All receptors come from a female donor with multiple sclerosis, enrolled in a pregnancy study. Each CDR3 is given with its conserved first and last residue. D genes are given only for firm matches.

v_call: TRBV5-6
j_call: TRBJ1-2
d_call: NA
cdr3_aa: CASSFGGSYTF
cdr3_nt: TGTGCCAGCAGCTTCGGAGGTAGCTACACCTTC

v_call: TRBV25-1
j_call: TRBJ2-1
d_call: NA
cdr3_aa: CASSPGNEQFF
cdr3_nt: TGTGCCAGCTCGCCGGGGAATGAGCAGTTCTTC

v_call: TRBV6-5
j_call: TRBJ2-7
d_call: TRBD1
cdr3_aa: CASSSGQDHYEQYF
cdr3_nt: TGTGCCAGCAGTTCGGGACAGGATCACTACGAGCAGTACTTC

v_call: TRBV5-1
j_call: TRBJ2-7
d_call: NA
cdr3_aa: CASSLEVPRDEQYF
cdr3_nt: TGCGCCAGCAGCTTGGAGGTCCCTCGGGACGAGCAGTACTTC

v_call: TRBV15
j_call: TRBJ1-3
d_call: NA
cdr3_aa: CATSREAGSGNTIYF
cdr3_nt: TGTGCCACCAGCAGAGAGGCAGGCTCTGGAAACACCATATATTTT

v_call: TRBV29-1
j_call: TRBJ1-2
d_call: NA
cdr3_aa: CSVPTGYGYTF
cdr3_nt: TGCAGCGTTCCGACAGGATATGGCTACACCTTC

v_call: TRBV6-6
j_call: TRBJ2-1
d_call: TRBD2
cdr3_aa: CASSETSGSFGEQFF
cdr3_nt: TGTGCCAGCAGCGAGACTAGCGGGAGTTTCGGTGAGCAGTTCTTC

v_call: TRBV28
j_call: TRBJ1-5
d_call: TRBD1
cdr3_aa: CASSHGQGYQPQHF
cdr3_nt: TGTGCCAGCAGTCATGGACAGGGCTATCAGCCCCAGCATTTT

v_call: TRBV10-1
j_call: TRBJ1-1
d_call: NA
cdr3_aa: CASSKGDTEAFF
cdr3_nt: TGCGCCAGCAGTAAGGGGGACACTGAAGCTTTCTTT

v_call: TRBV9
j_call: TRBJ2-2
d_call: TRBD1
cdr3_aa: CASSHRTGHTGELFF
cdr3_nt: TGTGCCAGCAGCCATCGGACAGGGCACACCGGGGAGCTGTTTTTT

v_call: TRBV19
j_call: TRBJ2-2
d_call: TRBD1
cdr3_aa: CASSTPRQGVSGELFF
cdr3_nt: TGTGCCAGTAGTACCCCCAGACAGGGGGTATCCGGGGAGCTGTTTTTT